This T cell receptor (beta chain) originates from a study of PD-1 blockade in classical Hodgkin lymphoma. Study results and caveats: A reduction in baseline TCR diversity was reportedly seen in newly diagnosed patients relative to healthy donors. In CD4+ cells, TCR diversity went up significantly by C4D1, but in CD8+ cells it did not. Complete responders showed a baseline diversity that resembled the diversity of newly diagnosed patients.

Exposure to brentuximab vedotin varied, and each patient had relapsed following autologous stem cell transplantation. This table comes from immunoSEQ multiplex PCR, and its TCRdb copy is limited to in-frame clones, with some not included. The sample carries nearly 60,000 clones, under 95% recorded once. Of note for this clone: Antigen unknown.

This clonotype was obtained from a human donor with classical Hodgkin lymphoma. This material consisted of peripheral blood mononuclear cells (PBMCs), taken before the second cycle of nivolumab.

CDR3 amino acids: CASSPRFPGTVANYGYTF. DNA for the CDR3: TGTGCCAGTAGTCCGCGATTCCCCGGGACGGTAGCTAACTATGGCTACACCTTC. The chain couples TRBV19 to TRBJ1-2; TRBD1 might be the D (5 bases). Germline values: CDR1 LNHDA, CDR2 SQIVND (reference sequence). V lost 5 bases and J 0 bases, leaving 22 bases between the germline ends. The length of the CDR3 is 18 residues. Drawing the rest from reference TRBV19 and TRBJ1-2, the complete variable domain is DGGITQSPKYLFRKEGQNVTLSCEQNLNHDAMYWYRQDPGQGLRLIYYSQIVNDFQKGDIAEGYSVSREKKESFPLTVTSAQKNPTAFYLCASSPRFPGTVANYGYTFGSGTRLTVV.